The T cell receptor beta chain described here comes from a study of OX40 agonist ivuxolimab in advanced cancers. Study overall: Two patients with cutaneous melanoma and one with hepatocellular carcinoma, three in total, showed partial responses.

Sequencing used immunoSEQ multiplex PCR; TCRdb keeps in-frame clones, though not all of them. Of some 85,000 clones listed, approximately 90% were seen once; the top ten hold 0.6% to 0.85%. Trimming left V 7 bases short and J 8 bases short, with 17 bases between. The CDR3 covers 14 residues. CDR1 LNHDA and CDR2 SQIVND come from the germline V gene (reference sequence). Autoimmune disease history or systemic immunosuppression led to patient exclusion. Patients had blood sampled at baseline and again on cycle 4 day 1 and cycle 7 day 1. Sequencing was performed on CD4+ or CD8+ T cells sorted from blood, taken in a trial of the OX40 agonist ivuxolimab. The chain combines TRBV19 with TRBJ1-4; D might be TRBD1 (6 bases). The sequence was collected from an adult with an advanced solid tumor such as melanoma, head and neck, liver or kidney cancer. The CDR3 is CASKKGESYEKLFF. CDR3 nucleotide sequence: TGTGCCAGTAAGAAGGGGGAGAGTTACGAAAAACTGTTTTTT. Drawing the rest from reference TRBV19 and TRBJ1-4, the complete variable domain is DGGITQSPKYLFRKEGQNVTLSCEQNLNHDAMYWYRQDPGQGLRLIYYSQIVNDFQKGDIAEGYSVSREKKESFPLTVTSAQKNPTAFYLCASKKGESYEKLFFGSGTQLSVL.